The 22 T cell receptor beta chains in this list originate from one sample, sequenced in a study of T cell repertoires in cytomegalovirus infection. TCRdb reprocessed the reads with MiXCR, giving one entry per CDR3 protein. The sample holds about 89,000 distinct CDR3 sequences; roughly 29% are singletons and the top ten take 71%. The antigens of these receptors remain unknown. The specimen comprised CD8+ T cells from cultured PBMCs, sampled from culture after CMV antigen stimulation. These TCRs come from a human donor in good health (CMV status not recorded). Some clones in this sample may be carry-over from other donors' samples.

The chain carries TRBV6-1 and TRBJ2-2, with D possibly being TRBD1 (5 bases). Germline V lookup: CDR1 MNHNS, CDR2 SASEGT. V gave up 10 bases and J gave up 2 bases, with 11 bases separating them. CDR3 length: 13 amino acids. The CDR3 here is CATQTDNTGELFF. The CDR3 DNA sequence: TGTGCCACCCAGACAGACAACACCGGGGAGCTGTTTTTT.

This clonotype was observed a few times. This chain uses TRBV7-2 with TRBJ2-7; maybe TRBD1 (5 bases). Germline CDR1 is SGHTA and CDR2 is FQGNSA. The CDR3 spans 14 residues. Trimming stripped 5 bases from V and 2 bases from J, with 13 bases between. CDR3 bases: TGTGCCAGCAGCACCCTGACAGTTACCTACGAGCAGTACTTC. Translated, it gives CASSTLTVTYEQYF.

This clonotype was counted between two and nine times. The J gene is TRBJ2-5, the V gene TRBV7-9; D ambiguous. CDR1 is SEHNR and CDR2 is FQNEAQ in the germline V gene (reference sequence). The ends were cut back, 7 bases at V and 5 bases at J, with 14 bases in the middle. The CDR3 length is 13 residues. DNA for the CDR3: TGTGCCAGCATCCCTGGGCCCGGGGAGACCCAGTACTTC. It yields the protein CASIPGPGETQYF.

The count of this clonotype is one. This chain connects TRBV4-1 to TRBJ2-3; D might be TRBD2 (5 bases). Germline V gives CDR1 MGHRA, CDR2 YSYEKL. The CDR3 has 15 amino acids. The ends were cut back, 1 base at V and 0 bases at J, with 8 bases in the middle. This CDR3 is CASSQGLASTDTQYF. The CDR3 DNA follows: TGCGCCAGCAGCCAAGGGCTAGCTAGCACAGATACGCAGTATTTT.

This chain connects TRBV28 to TRBJ2-7; D possibly corresponds to TRBD1 (7 bases). V was pared by 5 bases and J by 4 bases, with 12 bases between. Germline V gene data show CDR1 as MDHEN and CDR2 as SYDVKM. CDR3 length: 13 amino acids. CDR3 bases: TGTGCCAGCAGTCTCCAGGGGGGTTACGAGCAGTACTTC. This encodes CASSLQGGYEQYF.

V and J are TRBV7-3 and TRBJ1-1; 10 nucleotides align to TRBD1. The CDR3 sequence is 15 residues long. Germline CDR1 reads SGHTA; CDR2 reads FQGTGA. The ends lost 5 bases at V and 1 base at J; junction bases unmatched: 4. CDR3 DNA: TGTGCCAGCAGCCCCCGACAGGGGGCGAACACTGAAGCTTTCTTT. Translating gives CASSPRQGANTEAFF.

The table lists this clonotype with a few counts. The rearrangement joins TRBV20-1 to TRBJ2-7; D may be TRBD2 (6 bases). Germline V gene lookup returns CDR1 DFQATT and CDR2 SNEGSKA (reference sequence). The V end was cut by 6 bases, the J end by 0 bases, with 18 bases between. This CDR3 is built from 15 residues. The CDR3: CSATRGTGSSYEQYF. The CDR3 nucleotides are TGCAGTGCAACCCGAGGGACCGGGAGCTCCTACGAGCAGTACTTC.

The chain links TRBV20-1 to TRBJ2-7; D is possibly TRBD1 (5 bases). V lost 6 bases and J 2 bases, leaving 17 bases between the germline ends. CDR1 is DFQATT, CDR2 SNEGSKA, per germline (reference sequence). CDR3 length: 14 residues. The chain's CDR3 is CSATRSRVTYEQYF. The CDR3, as DNA: TGCAGTGCCACTCGAAGCAGGGTGACCTACGAGCAGTACTTC.

The table lists this clonotype with a few counts. This rearrangement joins TRBV5-5 to TRBJ2-1; maybe TRBD1 (5 bases). V shed 0 bases and J shed 6 bases, with 16 bases lying between them. The CDR3 runs 16 residues. Germline assignment: CDR1 SGHKS and CDR2 YYEKEE (reference sequence). In DNA, the CDR3 is TGTGCCAGCAGCTTGGTTGACAGATACCCTGGCAATGAGCAGTTCTTC. Translated, it gives CASSLVDRYPGNEQFF.

The chain couples TRBV27 to TRBJ2-2, with unresolved D. The CDR3 runs 16 residues. The germline V gene encodes CDR1 MNHEY and CDR2 SMNVEV (reference sequence). With 2 bases removed from V and 3 bases from J, the gap between germline ends came to 13 bases. CDR3 bases: TGTGCCAGCAGTTTAATGCAGGAACCGTACACCGGGGAGCTGTTTTTT. Amino acids: CASSLMQEPYTGELFF.

This chain connects TRBV27 to TRBJ1-2; no definite D call. The CDR3 is made up of 14 amino acids. Germline loops: CDR1 MNHEY, CDR2 SMNVEV (reference sequence). V was pared by 5 bases and J by 4 bases, with 14 bases between. The DNA of the CDR3 is TGTGCCAGCAGTCAAAGCGGACCTACCTATGGCTACACCTTC. This translates into CASSQSGPTYGYTF.

The sample holds a few counts of this clonotype. The rearrangement joins TRBV5-4 to TRBJ2-5; D may be TRBD1 (5 bases). This CDR3 comprises 15 residues. Germline V CDR1 and CDR2: SGHNT, YYREEE (reference sequence). The ends were cut back, 3 bases at V and 4 bases at J, with 16 bases in the middle. CDR3 sequence (DNA): TGTGCCAGCAGCTACGTAGGGGCAGGGTCAGAGACCCAGTACTTC. Translation: CASSYVGAGSETQYF. Together with reference TRBV5-4 and TRBJ2-5, the CDR3 gives the full variable domain: ETGVTQSPTHLIKTRGQQVTLRCSSQSGHNTVSWYQQALGQGPQFIFQYYREEENGRGNFPPRFSGLQFPNYSSELNVNALELDDSALYLCASSYVGAGSETQYFGPGTRLLVL.

The chain couples TRBV20-1 to TRBJ1-4; D may be TRBD1 (5 bases). In germline, CDR1 is DFQATT, CDR2 SNEGSKA (reference sequence). This CDR3 has 16 residues. V shed 3 bases and J shed 0 bases, with 14 bases lying between them. CDR3 loop: CSASFGTGATNEKLFF. The CDR3 nucleotides are TGCAGTGCTAGTTTTGGGACTGGGGCAACTAATGAAAAACTGTTTTTT.

Only a few counts were recorded for this clonotype. This chain links TRBV12-3 or TRBV12-4 with TRBJ1-6; D gene uncertain. This CDR3 is built from 14 residues. Trimming cost V 3 bases and J 7 bases, with 10 bases left between them. CDR3 sequence reads: CASSFGGNNSPLHF. In DNA form, the CDR3 reads TGTGCCAGCAGTTTCGGAGGGAACAATTCACCCCTCCACTTT.

Many counts were recorded for this clonotype. The gene calls are TRBV7-8 and TRBJ1-1; a weak D match, TRBD1 (6 bases). Trimming took 4 bases from V and 0 from J, leaving 12 bases between them. In germline, CDR1 is SGHVS, CDR2 FQNEAQ. The CDR3 is made up of 15 amino acids. CDR3 coding DNA: TGTGCCAGCAGCTCTGGGACACTCATGAACACTGAAGCTTTCTTT. Translating it yields CASSSGTLMNTEAFF.

This clonotype was seen more than once but under ten times. This sequence joins TRBV12-3 or TRBV12-4 and TRBJ2-3; TRBD1 is a possible D gene (5 bases). The CDR3 length is 14 residues. Trimming left V 3 bases short and J 1 base short, with 8 bases between. CDR3 in DNA: TGTGCCAGCAGTTTCCAGGGTGGCACAGATACGCAGTATTTT. Protein sequence: CASSFQGGTDTQYF.

The chain carries TRBV28 and TRBJ1-1; 8 bases fit TRBD1. The CDR3 length is 15 residues. Germline trimming cut 2 bases from V and 4 bases from J; bases unmatched to any gene: 6. CDR1 is MDHEN and CDR2 is SYDVKM in the germline V gene. The CDR3 protein is CASSLIQGGVTEAFF. The DNA of the CDR3 is TGTGCCAGCAGTTTAATACAGGGGGGCGTCACTGAAGCTTTCTTT.

This sequence joins TRBV27 and TRBJ2-3; D is uncertain. The CDR3 covers 12 residues. The germline V gene has CDR1 MNHEY and CDR2 SMNVEV (reference sequence). V lost 8 bases, J lost 5 bases, and 11 bases lay in between. The CDR3 region is CASGLSVDTQYF. CDR3 nucleotides: TGTGCCAGCGGGTTGAGTGTAGATACGCAGTATTTT.

This clonotype appeared a single time. This may be a read error, as it is one base from a much larger clone. The J gene is TRBJ2-2, the V gene TRBV7-8; D could derive from TRBD1 or TRBD2 (5 bases each). CDR3 length: 16 amino acids. Germline CDR1 reads SGHVS; CDR2 reads FQNEAQ. CDR3 sequence: CASSLYGRENTGVLFF. As DNA, the CDR3 is TGTGCCAGCAGCTTATATGGCAGGGAGAACACCGGGGTGCTGTTTTTT.

The rearrangement links TRBV30 to TRBJ2-7; possibly TRBD1 or TRBD2 for D (6 bases each). The germline V gene has CDR1 GTSNPN and CDR2 SVGIG (reference sequence). Trimming stripped 4 bases from V and 6 bases from J, with 16 bases between. This CDR3 has 13 amino acids. In DNA, the CDR3 is TGTGCCTGGACCCGCGGGGCAGGGGTCGAGCAGTACTTC. This gives the protein CAWTRGAGVEQYF. Filled out from reference TRBV30 and TRBJ2-7, the complete variable domain reads SQTIHQWPATLVQPVGSPLSLECTVEGTSNPNLYWYRQAAGRGLQLLFYSVGIGQISSEVPQNLSASRPQDRQFILSSKKLLLSDSGFYLCAWTRGAGVEQYFGPGTRLTVT.

This clonotype was counted between two and nine times. This chain connects TRBV18 to TRBJ1-2; D ambiguous. The germline V and J ends were trimmed by 3 bases and 3 bases, with 8 bases remaining between them. CDR1 is KGHSH, CDR2 LQKENI, per germline. The CDR3 extends over 13 amino acids. The CDR3 protein is CASSPGQDYGYTF. The CDR3 DNA sequence: TGTGCCAGCTCACCGGGTCAGGACTATGGCTACACCTTC.

This rearrangement joins TRBV6-1 to TRBJ1-2; no clear D. Germline values: CDR1 MNHNS, CDR2 SASEGT. CDR3 length: 15 residues. V lost 4 bases and J 0 bases, leaving 12 bases between the germline ends. The CDR3 reads CASSASDRANYGYTF. CDR3 sequence (DNA): TGTGCCAGCAGTGCGTCGGACCGAGCTAACTATGGCTACACCTTC.